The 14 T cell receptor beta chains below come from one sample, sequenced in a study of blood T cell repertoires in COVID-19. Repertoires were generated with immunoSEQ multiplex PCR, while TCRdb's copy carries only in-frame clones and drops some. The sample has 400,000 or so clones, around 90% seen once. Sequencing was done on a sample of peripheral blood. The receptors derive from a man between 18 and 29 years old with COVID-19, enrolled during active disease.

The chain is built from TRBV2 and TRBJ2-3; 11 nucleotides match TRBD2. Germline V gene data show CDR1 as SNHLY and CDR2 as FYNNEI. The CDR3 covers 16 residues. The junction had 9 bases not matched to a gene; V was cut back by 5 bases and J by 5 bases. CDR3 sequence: CASSHPLAGVVDTQYF. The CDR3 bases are TGTGCCAGCAGTCACCCACTAGCGGGAGTTGTAGATACGCAGTATTTT.

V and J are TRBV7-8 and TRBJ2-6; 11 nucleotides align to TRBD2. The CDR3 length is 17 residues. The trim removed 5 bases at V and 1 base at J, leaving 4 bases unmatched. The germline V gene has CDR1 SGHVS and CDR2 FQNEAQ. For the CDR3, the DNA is TGTGCCAGCAGCCCTAGACTAGCGGGATCTGGGGCCAACGTCCTGACTTTC. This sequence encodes CASSPRLAGSGANVLTF.

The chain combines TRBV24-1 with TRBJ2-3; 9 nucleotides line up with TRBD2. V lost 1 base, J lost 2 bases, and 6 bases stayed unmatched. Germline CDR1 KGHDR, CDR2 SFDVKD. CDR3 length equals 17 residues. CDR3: CATSDFGTSRTTDTQYF. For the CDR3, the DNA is TGTGCCACCAGTGATTTTGGGACTAGCCGAACCACAGATACGCAGTATTTT.

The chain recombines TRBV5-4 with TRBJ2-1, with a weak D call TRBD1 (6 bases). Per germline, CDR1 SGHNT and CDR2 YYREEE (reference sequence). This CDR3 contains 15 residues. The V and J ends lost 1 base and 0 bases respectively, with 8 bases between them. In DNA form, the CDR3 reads TGTGCCAGCAGCTTGTTGACAGGCTCCTACAATGAGCAGTTCTTC. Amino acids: CASSLLTGSYNEQFF.

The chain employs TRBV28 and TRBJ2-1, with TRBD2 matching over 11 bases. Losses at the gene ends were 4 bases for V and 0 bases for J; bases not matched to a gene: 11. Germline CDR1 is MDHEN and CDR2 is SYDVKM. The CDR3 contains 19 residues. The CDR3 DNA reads TGTGCCAGCAGTTCTCCGGGACTAGCGGACCCGAGCTCCTACAATGAGCAGTTCTTC. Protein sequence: CASSSPGLADPSSYNEQFF.

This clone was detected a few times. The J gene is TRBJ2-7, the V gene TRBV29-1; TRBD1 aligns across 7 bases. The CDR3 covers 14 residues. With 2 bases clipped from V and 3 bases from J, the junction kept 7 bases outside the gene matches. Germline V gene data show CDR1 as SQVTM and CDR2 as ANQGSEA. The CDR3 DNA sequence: TGCAGCGTTGAATCAGGGGGAGCTCTCTACGAGCAGTACTTC. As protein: CSVESGGALYEQYF.

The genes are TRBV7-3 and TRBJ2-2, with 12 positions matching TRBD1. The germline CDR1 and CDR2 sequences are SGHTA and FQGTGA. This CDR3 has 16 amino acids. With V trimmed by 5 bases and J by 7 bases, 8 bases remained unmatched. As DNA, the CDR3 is TGTGCCAGCAGCGCGGGACAGGGGGCGGAGGTCGGGGAGCTGTTTTTT. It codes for CASSAGQGAEVGELFF.

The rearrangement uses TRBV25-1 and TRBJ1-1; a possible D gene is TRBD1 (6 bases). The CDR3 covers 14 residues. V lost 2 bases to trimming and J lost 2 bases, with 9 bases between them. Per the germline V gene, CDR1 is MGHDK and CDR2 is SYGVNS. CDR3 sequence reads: CASSEGQTNTEAFF. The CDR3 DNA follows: TGTGCCAGCAGTGAAGGACAGACAAACACTGAAGCTTTCTTT.

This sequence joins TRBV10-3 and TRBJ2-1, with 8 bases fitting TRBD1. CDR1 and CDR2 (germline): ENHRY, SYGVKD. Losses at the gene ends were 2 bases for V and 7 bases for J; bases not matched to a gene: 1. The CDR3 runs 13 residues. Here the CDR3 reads CAISERDRNEQFF. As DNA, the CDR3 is TGTGCCATCAGTGAGAGGGACAGGAATGAGCAGTTCTTC.

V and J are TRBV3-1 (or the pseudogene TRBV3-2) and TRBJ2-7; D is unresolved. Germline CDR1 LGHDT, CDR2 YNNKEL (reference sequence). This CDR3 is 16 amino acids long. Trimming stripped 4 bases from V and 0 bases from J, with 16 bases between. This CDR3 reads CASSLGPTISSYEQYF. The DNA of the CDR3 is TGTGCCAGCAGCCTTGGGCCAACAATTAGCTCCTACGAGCAGTACTTC.

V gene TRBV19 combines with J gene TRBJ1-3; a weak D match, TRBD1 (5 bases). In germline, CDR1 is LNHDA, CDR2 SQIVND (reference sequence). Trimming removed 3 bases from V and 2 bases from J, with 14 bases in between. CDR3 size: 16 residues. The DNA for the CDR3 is TGTGCCAGTAGTATCGAACGGGGACTTACTGGAAACACCATATATTTT. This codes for CASSIERGLTGNTIYF.

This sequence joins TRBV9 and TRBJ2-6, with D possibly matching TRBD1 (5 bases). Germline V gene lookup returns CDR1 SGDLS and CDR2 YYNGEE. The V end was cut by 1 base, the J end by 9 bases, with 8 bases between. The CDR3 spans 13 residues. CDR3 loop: CASSVSGLNVLTF. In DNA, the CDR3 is TGTGCCAGCAGCGTATCAGGGCTCAACGTCCTGACTTTC.

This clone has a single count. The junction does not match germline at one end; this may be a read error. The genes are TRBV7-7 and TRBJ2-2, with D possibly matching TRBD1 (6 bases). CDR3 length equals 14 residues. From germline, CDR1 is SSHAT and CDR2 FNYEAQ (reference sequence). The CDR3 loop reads CASSLTGTTGELFF. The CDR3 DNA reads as TGTGCTAGCAGCTTAACCGGGACAACCGGGGAGCTGTTTTTT.

The CDR3 protein is CASKGVTGELFF. The CDR3 DNA reads TGTGCCAGCAAGGGGGTCACCGGGGAGCTGTTTTTT. The chain recombines TRBV6-5 with TRBJ2-2; possible D gene TRBD1, 6 bases. V lost 7 bases and J lost 4, with 7 bases in between. CDR1 and CDR2 from the germline V gene are MNHEY and SVGAGI. The CDR3 totals 12 residues.